This T cell receptor (beta chain) was documented in a study of sequential checkpoint blockade in melanoma. The CDR3 covers 16 residues. V lost 3 bases to trimming and J lost 7 bases; unmatched junction nucleotides: 10. CDR1 is SGHNT and CDR2 is YENEEA in the germline V gene. Treatment meaning: randomized to nivolumab then ipilimumab (arm A) or the reverse (arm B). This clone has ten or more counts. This table comes from immunoSEQ multiplex PCR, and its TCRdb copy is limited to in-frame clones, with some not included. This sample has about 3,400 clones; more than 20% occur once, and the top ten carry 8.5% to 9.5%.

J is TRBJ2-1 and V is TRBV11-3; 9 bases are a match to TRBD2. Specimen: tumor tissue (inferred from file names), collected from a patient given nivolumab and ipilimumab in sequence. The receptor comes from a human donor with melanoma. Written as DNA, the CDR3 is TGTGCCAGCAGCTTTAGACCTAGCGGGGAAGGGAATGAGCAGTTCTTC. This gives the protein CASSFRPSGEGNEQFF.